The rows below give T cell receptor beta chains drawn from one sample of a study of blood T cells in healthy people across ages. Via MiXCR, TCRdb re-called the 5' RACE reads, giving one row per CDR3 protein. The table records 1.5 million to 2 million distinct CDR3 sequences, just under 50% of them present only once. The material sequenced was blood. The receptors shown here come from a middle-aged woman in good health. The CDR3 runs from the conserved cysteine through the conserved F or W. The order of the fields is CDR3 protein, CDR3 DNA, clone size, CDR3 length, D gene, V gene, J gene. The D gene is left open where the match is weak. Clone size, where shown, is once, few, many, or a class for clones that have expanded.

cdr3_aa: CASSLLDLDYEQYF; cdr3_nt: TGTGCCAGCAGCTTACTCGACCTGGACTACGAGCAGTACTTC; clone_size: few; cdr3_length: 14; d_call: .; v_call: TRBV7-8; j_call: TRBJ2-7
cdr3_aa: CASSFLGATNERFF; cdr3_nt: TGTGCCAGCAGTTTCCTGGGAGCTACCAATGAGCGGTTCTTC; clone_size: .; cdr3_length: 14; d_call: .; v_call: TRBV28; j_call: TRBJ2-1
cdr3_aa: CSEGGAEGYTF; cdr3_nt: TGCAGCGAGGGGGGCGCGGAGGGCTACACCTTC; clone_size: few; cdr3_length: 11; d_call: .; v_call: TRBV29-1; j_call: TRBJ1-2
cdr3_aa: CASSSPGLAGGTYNEQFF; cdr3_nt: TGTGCCAGCAGCTCTCCGGGACTAGCGGGGGGTACCTACAATGAGCAGTTCTTC; clone_size: .; cdr3_length: 18; d_call: TRBD2; v_call: TRBV7-3; j_call: TRBJ2-1
cdr3_aa: CASRSRGEATRPLHF; cdr3_nt: TGTGCCAGCAGGTCAAGGGGGGAGGCTACAAGGCCCCTCCACTTT; clone_size: once; cdr3_length: 15; d_call: .; v_call: TRBV7-2; j_call: TRBJ1-6
cdr3_aa: CASSGRAGGNSYEQYF; cdr3_nt: TGTGCCAGCAGTGGCCGCGCGGGGGGTAACTCCTACGAGCAGTACTTC; clone_size: .; cdr3_length: 16; d_call: TRBD2; v_call: TRBV12-3/TRBV12-4; j_call: TRBJ2-7
cdr3_aa: CSVDGVVDTQYF; cdr3_nt: TGCAGCGTTGACGGGGTTGTAGATACGCAGTATTTT; clone_size: few; cdr3_length: 12; d_call: .; v_call: TRBV29-1; j_call: TRBJ2-3
cdr3_aa: CASSSKGVDNQPQHF; cdr3_nt: TGTGCCAGCAGCAGTAAGGGGGTGGATAATCAGCCCCAGCATTTT; clone_size: .; cdr3_length: 15; d_call: .; v_call: TRBV13; j_call: TRBJ1-5
cdr3_aa: CASSSSRPAYEQYF; cdr3_nt: TGTGCCAGCAGTTCGTCTAGACCCGCCTACGAGCAGTACTTC; clone_size: .; cdr3_length: 14; d_call: .; v_call: TRBV12-3/TRBV12-4; j_call: TRBJ2-7
cdr3_aa: CASRNNPGVEQFF; cdr3_nt: TGTGCCAGCAGAAACAATCCAGGGGTTGAGCAGTTCTTC; clone_size: once; cdr3_length: 13; d_call: .; v_call: TRBV12-3/TRBV12-4; j_call: TRBJ2-1
cdr3_aa: CASTNGIGETQYF; cdr3_nt: TGTGCCAGCACCAATGGGATAGGAGAGACCCAGTACTTC; clone_size: .; cdr3_length: 13; d_call: .; v_call: TRBV7-2; j_call: TRBJ2-5
cdr3_aa: CASGPVDPPQYF; cdr3_nt: TGTGCCAGCGGACCAGTCGATCCGCCCCAGTACTTC; clone_size: few; cdr3_length: 12; d_call: .; v_call: TRBV6-5; j_call: TRBJ2-5
cdr3_aa: CASSSTGTGGRNYGYTF; cdr3_nt: TGTGCCAGCAGCAGTACCGGGACAGGGGGCAGGAACTATGGCTACACCTTC; clone_size: once; cdr3_length: 17; d_call: TRBD1; v_call: TRBV7-3; j_call: TRBJ1-2
cdr3_aa: CASLSFRQGTYEQYF; cdr3_nt: TGTGCCAGCCTCTCCTTCAGGCAGGGAACCTACGAGCAGTACTTC; clone_size: .; cdr3_length: 15; d_call: .; v_call: TRBV6-5; j_call: TRBJ2-7
cdr3_aa: CASSQDVELNIQYF; cdr3_nt: TGTGCCAGCAGCCAGGACGTGGAACTGAACATTCAGTACTTC; clone_size: .; cdr3_length: 14; d_call: .; v_call: TRBV3-1; j_call: TRBJ2-4